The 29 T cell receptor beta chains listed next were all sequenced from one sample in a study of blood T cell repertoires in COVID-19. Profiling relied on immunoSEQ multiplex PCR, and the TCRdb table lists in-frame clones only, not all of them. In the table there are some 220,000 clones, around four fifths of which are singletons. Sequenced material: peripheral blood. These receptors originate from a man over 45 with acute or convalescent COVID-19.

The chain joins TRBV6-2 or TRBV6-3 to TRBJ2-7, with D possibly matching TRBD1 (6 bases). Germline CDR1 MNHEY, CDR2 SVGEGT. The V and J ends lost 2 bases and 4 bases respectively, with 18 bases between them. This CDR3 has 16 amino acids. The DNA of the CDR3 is TGTGCCAGCAGTTACCCGGCAGCAGGGGTGGGGTACGAGCAGTACTTC. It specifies CASSYPAAGVGYEQYF.

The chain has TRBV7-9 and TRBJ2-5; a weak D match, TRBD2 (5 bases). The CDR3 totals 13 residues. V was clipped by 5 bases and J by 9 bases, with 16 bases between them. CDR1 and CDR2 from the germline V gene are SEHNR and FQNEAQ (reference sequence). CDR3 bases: TGTGCCAGCAGCCCTTCGTTTTTGCGGGCCCAGTACTTC. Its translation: CASSPSFLRAQYF.

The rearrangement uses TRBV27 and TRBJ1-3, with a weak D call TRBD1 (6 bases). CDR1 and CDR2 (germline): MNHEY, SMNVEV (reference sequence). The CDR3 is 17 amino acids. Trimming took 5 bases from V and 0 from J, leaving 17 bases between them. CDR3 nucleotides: TGTGCCAGCAGTGAAACCCAGACCAGGGGCTCTGGAAACACCATATATTTT. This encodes CASSETQTRGSGNTIYF.

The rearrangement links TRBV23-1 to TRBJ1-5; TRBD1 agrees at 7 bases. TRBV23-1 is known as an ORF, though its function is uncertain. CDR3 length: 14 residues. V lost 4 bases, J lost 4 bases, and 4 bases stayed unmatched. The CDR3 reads CASSLRGRNQPQHF. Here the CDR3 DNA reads TGCGCCAGCAGTCTTAGGGGGCGAAATCAGCCCCAGCATTTT.

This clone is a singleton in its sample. The CDR3: CASSLWQDQPQHF. The CDR3 DNA is TGTGCCAGCAGCTTATGGCAAGATCAGCCCCAGCATTTT. The chain couples TRBV7-9 to TRBJ1-5; D call uncertain. The CDR3 totals 13 residues. The germline V and J ends were trimmed by 2 bases and 5 bases, with 7 bases remaining between them. Per germline, CDR1 SEHNR and CDR2 FQNEAQ (reference sequence).

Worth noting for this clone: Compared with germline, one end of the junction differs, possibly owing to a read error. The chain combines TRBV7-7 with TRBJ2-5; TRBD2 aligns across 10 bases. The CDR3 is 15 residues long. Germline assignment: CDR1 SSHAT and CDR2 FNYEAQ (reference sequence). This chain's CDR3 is CASSLAAGGGETQYF. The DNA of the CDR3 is TGTGCTAGCAGCTTAGCAGCGGGAGGGGGTGAGACCCAGTACTTC.

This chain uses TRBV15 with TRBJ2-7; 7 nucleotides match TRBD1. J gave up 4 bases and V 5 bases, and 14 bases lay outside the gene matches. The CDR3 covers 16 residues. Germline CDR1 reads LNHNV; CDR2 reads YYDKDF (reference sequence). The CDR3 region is CATSARVTGVGYEQYF. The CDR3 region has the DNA TGTGCCACCAGCGCACGCGTCACAGGGGTAGGGTACGAGCAGTACTTC. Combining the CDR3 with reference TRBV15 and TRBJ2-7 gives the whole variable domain DAMVIQNPRYQVTQFGKPVTLSCSQTLNHNVMYWYQQKSSQAPKLLFHYYDKDFNNEADTPDNFQSRRPNTSFCFLDIRSPGLGDTAMYLCATSARVTGVGYEQYFGPGTRLTVT.

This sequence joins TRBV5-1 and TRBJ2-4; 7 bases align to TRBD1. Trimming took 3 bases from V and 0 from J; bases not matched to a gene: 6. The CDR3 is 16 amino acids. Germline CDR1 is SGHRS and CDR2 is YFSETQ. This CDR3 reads CASSSTGMLAKNIQYF. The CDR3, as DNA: TGCGCCAGCAGCTCGACAGGGATGTTAGCCAAAAACATTCAGTACTTC.

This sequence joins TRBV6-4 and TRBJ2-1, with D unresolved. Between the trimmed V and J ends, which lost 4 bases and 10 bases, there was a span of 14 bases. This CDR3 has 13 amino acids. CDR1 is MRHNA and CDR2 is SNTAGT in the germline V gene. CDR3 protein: CASSGNSGREQFF. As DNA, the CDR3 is TGTGCCAGCAGTGGCAATTCAGGCCGGGAGCAGTTCTTC.

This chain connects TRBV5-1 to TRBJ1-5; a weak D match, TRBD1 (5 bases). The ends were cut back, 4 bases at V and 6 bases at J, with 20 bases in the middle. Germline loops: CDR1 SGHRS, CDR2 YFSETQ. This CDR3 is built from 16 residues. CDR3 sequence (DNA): TGCGCCAGCAGCCAAAGCGGGACCAATGAGGTTCAGCCCCAGCATTTT. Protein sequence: CASSQSGTNEVQPQHF.

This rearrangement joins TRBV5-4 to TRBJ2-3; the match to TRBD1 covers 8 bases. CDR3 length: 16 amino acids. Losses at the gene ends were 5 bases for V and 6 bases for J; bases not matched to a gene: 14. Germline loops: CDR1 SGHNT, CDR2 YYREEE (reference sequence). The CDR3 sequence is CASSPPTGTGDDTQYF. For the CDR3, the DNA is TGTGCCAGCAGTCCCCCCACCGGGACAGGAGATGATACGCAGTATTTT.

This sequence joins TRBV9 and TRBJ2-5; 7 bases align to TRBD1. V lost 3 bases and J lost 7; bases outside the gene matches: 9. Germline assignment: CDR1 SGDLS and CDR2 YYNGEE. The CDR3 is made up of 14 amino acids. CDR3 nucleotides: TGTGCCAGCAGCGATCGGGACAGTTCGCGGACCCAGTACTTC. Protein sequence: CASSDRDSSRTQYF.

The CDR3 nucleotides read TGTGCCAGCAGCGTAGTGGGCGGACTTCAGAGGGCTAATTCACCCCTCCACTTT. This translates into CASSVVGGLQRANSPLHF. The chain combines TRBV9 with TRBJ1-6, with D unclear. Trimming left V 0 bases short and J 6 bases short, with 19 bases between. The CDR3 spans 18 residues. Per the germline V gene, CDR1 is SGDLS and CDR2 is YYNGEE.

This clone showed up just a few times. The CDR3 DNA reads as TGTGCCAGCACTAGTGCAGGGGGGGGCTACACCTTC. It yields the protein CASTSAGGGYTF. J is TRBJ1-2 and V is TRBV6-5; 7 bases match TRBD1. Germline assignment: CDR1 MNHEY and CDR2 SVGAGI. The V segment lost 7 bases and the J segment 8 bases; nucleotides outside the gene matches: 7. The CDR3 is 12 residues long.

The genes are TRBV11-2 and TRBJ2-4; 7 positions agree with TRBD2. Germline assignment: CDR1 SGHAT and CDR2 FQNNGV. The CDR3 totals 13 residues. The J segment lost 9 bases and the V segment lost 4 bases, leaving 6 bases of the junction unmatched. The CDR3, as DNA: TGTGCCAGCAGCTCTGGGAGGGTGGGCATTCAGTACTTC. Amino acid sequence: CASSSGRVGIQYF.

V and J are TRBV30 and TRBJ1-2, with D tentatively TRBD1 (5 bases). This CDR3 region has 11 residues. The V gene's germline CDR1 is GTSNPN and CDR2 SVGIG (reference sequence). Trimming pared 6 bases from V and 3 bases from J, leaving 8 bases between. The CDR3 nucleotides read TGTGCCTGTCAGGGTTACTATGGCTACACCTTC. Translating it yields CACQGYYGYTF.

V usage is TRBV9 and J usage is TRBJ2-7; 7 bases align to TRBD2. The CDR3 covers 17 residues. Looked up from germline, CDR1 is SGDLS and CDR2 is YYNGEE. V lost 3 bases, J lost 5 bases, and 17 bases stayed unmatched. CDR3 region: CASSGRSGEGPRDEQYF. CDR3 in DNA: TGTGCCAGCAGCGGCCGGTCGGGGGAGGGCCCCAGGGACGAGCAGTACTTC.

Here the CDR3 DNA reads TGCGCCAGCAGTAGGGGACAGGAGTTCACCGAGCAGTACTTC. Translated: CASSRGQEFTEQYF. V usage is TRBV5-1 and J usage is TRBJ2-7; 8 bases are shared with TRBD1. This CDR3 is 14 amino acids long. The junction had 10 bases not matched to a gene; V was cut back by 5 bases and J by 6 bases. The germline V gene has CDR1 SGHRS and CDR2 YFSETQ.

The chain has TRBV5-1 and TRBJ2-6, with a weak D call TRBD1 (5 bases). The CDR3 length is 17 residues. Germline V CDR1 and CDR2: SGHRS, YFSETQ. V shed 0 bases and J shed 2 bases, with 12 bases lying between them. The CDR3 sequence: CASSLDVQGAGANVLTF. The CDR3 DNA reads TGCGCCAGCAGCTTGGATGTTCAGGGTGCTGGGGCCAACGTCCTGACTTTC.

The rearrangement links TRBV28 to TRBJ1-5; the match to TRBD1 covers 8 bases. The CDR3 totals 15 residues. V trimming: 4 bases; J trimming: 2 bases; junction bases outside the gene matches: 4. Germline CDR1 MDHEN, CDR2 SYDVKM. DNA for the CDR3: TGTGCCAGCAGTTCCCCGACAGGGGGCAATCAGCCCCAGCATTTT. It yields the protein CASSSPTGGNQPQHF.

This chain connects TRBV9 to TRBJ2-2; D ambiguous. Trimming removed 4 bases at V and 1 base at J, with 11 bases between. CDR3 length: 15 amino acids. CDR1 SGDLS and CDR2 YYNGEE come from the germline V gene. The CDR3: CASSPWPVNTGELFF. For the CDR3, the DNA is TGTGCCAGCAGCCCCTGGCCAGTGAACACCGGGGAGCTGTTTTTT.

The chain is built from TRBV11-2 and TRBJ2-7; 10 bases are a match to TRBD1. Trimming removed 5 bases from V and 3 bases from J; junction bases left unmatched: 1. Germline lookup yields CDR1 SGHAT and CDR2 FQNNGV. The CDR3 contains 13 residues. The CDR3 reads CASSRDRGYEQYF. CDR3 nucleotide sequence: TGTGCCAGCAGCCGGGACAGGGGCTACGAGCAGTACTTC.

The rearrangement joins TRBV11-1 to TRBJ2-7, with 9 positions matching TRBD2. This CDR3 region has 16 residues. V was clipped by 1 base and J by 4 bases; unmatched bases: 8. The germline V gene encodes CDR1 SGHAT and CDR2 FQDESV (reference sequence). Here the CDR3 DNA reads TGTGCCAGCAGCTTAGTTCCGGCGGGAGGGCCGTACGAGCAGTACTTC. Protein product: CASSLVPAGGPYEQYF.

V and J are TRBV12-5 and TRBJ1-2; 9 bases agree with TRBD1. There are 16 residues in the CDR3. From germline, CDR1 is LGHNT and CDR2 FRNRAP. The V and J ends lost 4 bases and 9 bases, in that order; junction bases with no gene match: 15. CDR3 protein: CASGWDRELGQESYTF. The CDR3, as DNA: TGTGCTAGTGGTTGGGACAGGGAATTAGGGCAGGAGAGCTACACCTTC. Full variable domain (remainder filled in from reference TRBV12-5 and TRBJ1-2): DARVTQTPRHKVTEMGQEVTMRCQPILGHNTVFWYRQTMMQGLELLAYFRNRAPLDDSGMPKDRFSAEMPDATLATLKIQPSEPRDSAVYFCASGWDRELGQESYTFGSGTRLTVV.

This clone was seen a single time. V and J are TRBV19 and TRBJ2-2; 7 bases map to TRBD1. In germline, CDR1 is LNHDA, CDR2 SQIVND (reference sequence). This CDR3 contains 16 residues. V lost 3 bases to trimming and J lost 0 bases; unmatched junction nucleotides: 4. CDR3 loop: CASSILGTANTGELFF. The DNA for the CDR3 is TGTGCCAGTAGTATTCTTGGGACAGCGAACACCGGGGAGCTGTTTTTT.

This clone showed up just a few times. CDR3 loop: CASSVDLGSSPLHF. DNA for the CDR3: TGTGCCAGCAGCGTAGATCTGGGGAGCTCACCCCTCCACTTT. The rearrangement links TRBV9 to TRBJ1-6; D remains ambiguous. Germline-derived CDR1 and CDR2 are SGDLS and YYNGEE. Deletions cut 0 bases from V and 10 bases from J, with 11 bases between. This CDR3 is 14 amino acids long.

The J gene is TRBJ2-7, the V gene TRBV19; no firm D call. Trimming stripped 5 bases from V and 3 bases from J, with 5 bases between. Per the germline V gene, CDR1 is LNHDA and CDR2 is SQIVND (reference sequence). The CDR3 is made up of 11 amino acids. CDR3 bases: TGTGCCAGTAGTTCCTACTACGAGCAGTACTTC. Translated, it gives CASSSYYEQYF.

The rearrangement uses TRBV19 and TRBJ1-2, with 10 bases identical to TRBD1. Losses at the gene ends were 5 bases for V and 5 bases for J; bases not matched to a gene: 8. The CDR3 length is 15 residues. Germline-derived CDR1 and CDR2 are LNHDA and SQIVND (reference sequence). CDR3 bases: TGTGCCAGTAGTTTACGGACAGGGGGAGTTTATGGCTACACCTTC. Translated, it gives CASSLRTGGVYGYTF. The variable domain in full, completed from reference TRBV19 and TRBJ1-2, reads DGGITQSPKYLFRKEGQNVTLSCEQNLNHDAMYWYRQDPGQGLRLIYYSQIVNDFQKGDIAEGYSVSREKKESFPLTVTSAQKNPTAFYLCASSLRTGGVYGYTFGSGTRLTVV.

Written as DNA, the CDR3 is TGCGCCAGCAGTCCTCATTCAGGGAACACTGAAGCTTTCTTT. Its protein product is CASSPHSGNTEAFF. This chain links TRBV10-1 with TRBJ1-1; D ambiguous. The CDR3 covers 14 residues. Germline-derived CDR1 and CDR2 are WNHNN and SYGVQD (reference sequence). V lost 5 bases, J lost 1 base, and 11 bases lay in between.